These 24 T cell receptor beta chains share one sample of origin, sequenced in a study of shared clonotypes between healthy human individuals. Here immunoSEQ multiplex PCR was the method, and the copy in TCRdb shows in-frame clones only, minus some. Among about 1 million clones, 70% to 80% were seen once, and the ten largest hold approximately 1.5%. The sample taken for sequencing was memory CD4+ T cells sorted from blood. Subset noted: CD45RA-negative fraction. The receptors originated from a man aged 18 to 35 in good health.

The chain joins TRBV6-4 to TRBJ2-3, with TRBD1 matching 9 bases. The CDR3 contains 16 residues. Trimming removed 6 bases from V and 0 bases from J; junction bases left unmatched: 7. Germline CDR1 and CDR2: MRHNA and SNTAGT. CDR3 DNA: TGTGCCAGCAGCCAGGGGACAGGGCTTAGCACAGATACGCAGTATTTT. It yields the protein CASSQGTGLSTDTQYF.

This sequence joins TRBV4-1 and TRBJ2-3, with 12 nucleotides matching TRBD2. The CDR3 has 17 residues. V shed 2 bases and J 3 bases; nucleotides not matched to a gene: 6. Per the germline V gene, CDR1 is MGHRA and CDR2 is YSYEKL. DNA for the CDR3: TGCGCCAGCAGCCAAACCCCTAGCGGGGGGGCGACAGATACGCAGTATTTT. Residues: CASSQTPSGGATDTQYF.

V and J are TRBV5-1 and TRBJ2-1; 11 bases are shared with TRBD2. The CDR3 is made up of 15 amino acids. J gave up 6 bases and V 5 bases, and 7 bases lay outside the gene matches. Germline values: CDR1 SGHRS, CDR2 YFSETQ. CDR3 loop: CASREIAGGVNEQFF. The DNA for the CDR3 is TGCGCCAGCAGAGAAATAGCGGGAGGGGTCAATGAGCAGTTCTTC.

The chain employs TRBV19 and TRBJ1-3, with a possible D match to TRBD1 (5 bases). Deletions cut 6 bases from V and 8 bases from J, with 14 bases between. The CDR3 is 13 amino acids. Germline V gene data show CDR1 as LNHDA and CDR2 as SQIVND (reference sequence). CDR3 in DNA: TGTGCCAGTAGAAATGGAGGGGAACACACCATATATTTT. Its translation: CASRNGGEHTIYF.

The chain recombines TRBV14 with TRBJ1-6; D gene ambiguous. Germline V gene lookup returns CDR1 SGHDN and CDR2 FVKESK. V was clipped by 4 bases and J by 0 bases, with 4 bases between them. This CDR3 is 14 amino acids long. The CDR3 protein is CASSPSSYNSPLHF. The CDR3 coding sequence is TGTGCCAGCAGCCCAAGCTCCTATAATTCACCCCTCCACTTT.

The gene calls are TRBV10-3 and TRBJ1-1; 8 bases align to TRBD1. CDR1 ENHRY and CDR2 SYGVKD come from the germline V gene. V lost 8 bases to trimming and J lost 6 bases; unmatched junction nucleotides: 11. The CDR3 spans 14 residues. The CDR3 DNA follows: TGTGCCATCGGGGAAGGACAGGGATTATCTGAAGCTTTCTTT. This translates into CAIGEGQGLSEAFF.

The genes are TRBV19 and TRBJ1-2; no firm D call. Trimming stripped 5 bases from V and 7 bases from J, with 11 bases between. Germline-derived CDR1 and CDR2 are LNHDA and SQIVND (reference sequence). This CDR3 spans 12 amino acids. This CDR3 is CASSSQARGYTF. CDR3 coding DNA: TGTGCCAGTAGTTCCCAGGCGCGTGGCTACACCTTC. The full variable domain, with the rest looked up from reference TRBV19 and TRBJ1-2, is DGGITQSPKYLFRKEGQNVTLSCEQNLNHDAMYWYRQDPGQGLRLIYYSQIVNDFQKGDIAEGYSVSREKKESFPLTVTSAQKNPTAFYLCASSSQARGYTFGSGTRLTVV.

The chain employs TRBV4-1 and TRBJ1-1, with 8 bases that match TRBD1. The germline gives CDR1 MGHRA, CDR2 YSYEKL. V shed 0 bases and J 8 bases; nucleotides not matched to a gene: 8. The CDR3 consists of 15 residues. CDR3 sequence reads: CASSQEKDRVGEAFF. Here the CDR3 DNA reads TGCGCCAGCAGCCAAGAGAAGGACAGGGTTGGGGAAGCTTTCTTT.

Notes on this clone: The same CDR3 arises from other DNA sequences in this sample as well. The chain links TRBV18 to TRBJ2-7; no reliable D call. V lost 0 bases, J lost 2 bases, and 8 bases lay in between. The CDR3 is 14 amino acids. CDR1 is KGHSH, CDR2 LQKENI, per germline. Here the CDR3 DNA reads TGTGCCAGCTCACCACCTACGAATCCCTACGAGCAGTACTTC. Translated, it gives CASSPPTNPYEQYF.

The chain links TRBV5-4 to TRBJ1-1; 8 bases fit TRBD1. The CDR3 consists of 14 residues. The junction had 9 bases not matched to a gene; V was cut back by 0 bases and J by 11 bases. Germline-derived CDR1 and CDR2 are SGHNT and YYREEE (reference sequence). The chain's CDR3 is CASSLAGGGVAAFF. CDR3 nucleotide sequence: TGTGCCAGCAGCTTGGCAGGGGGCGGGGTCGCGGCTTTCTTT.

This clone was detected only a few times. The chain couples TRBV13 to TRBJ2-1; D unresolved. The CDR3 sequence is 12 residues long. V shed 5 bases and J shed 9 bases, with 11 bases lying between them. Germline loops: CDR1 PRHDT, CDR2 FYEKMQ (reference sequence). The CDR3 nucleotides are TGTGCCAGCAGCGACGGCCCGGGTGAGCAGTTCTTC. Encoded protein: CASSDGPGEQFF.

The J gene is TRBJ2-1, the V gene TRBV7-2; maybe TRBD2 (6 bases). In germline, CDR1 is SGHTA, CDR2 FQGNSA. The V end was cut by 3 bases, the J end by 6 bases, with 15 bases between. This CDR3 has 15 residues. The CDR3 DNA reads as TGTGCCAGCAGCTTTTCGACGGGGGTGGGCAATGAGCAGTTCTTC. Translation gives CASSFSTGVGNEQFF.

The chain couples TRBV9 to TRBJ1-1; tentative D call: TRBD1 (6 bases). V was pared by 0 bases and J by 5 bases, with 11 bases between. Germline V lookup: CDR1 SGDLS, CDR2 YYNGEE. The CDR3 contains 14 residues. CDR3 region: CASSVGGGETEAFF. The CDR3 coding sequence is TGTGCCAGCAGCGTAGGAGGGGGGGAGACTGAAGCTTTCTTT. The whole variable domain, remainder taken from reference TRBV9 and TRBJ1-1, is DSGVTQTPKHLITATGQRVTLRCSPRSGDLSVYWYQQSLDQGLQFLIQYYNGEERAKGNILERFSAQQFPDLHSELNLSSLELGDSALYFCASSVGGGETEAFFGQGTRLTVV.

The CDR3 coding sequence is TGTGCCAGCAGGGATCTAAGGGAGACGCAGTATTTT. Translated: CASRDLRETQYF. The chain has TRBV2 and TRBJ2-3; tentatively, D is TRBD2 (5 bases). CDR1 is SNHLY and CDR2 is FYNNEI in the germline V gene. V was shortened by 6 bases and J by 9 bases, with 13 bases between the two germline ends. The CDR3 consists of 12 residues. Drawing the rest from reference TRBV2 and TRBJ2-3, the complete variable domain is EPEVTQTPSHQVTQMGQEVILRCVPISNHLYFYWYRQILGQKVEFLVSFYNNEISEKSEIFDDQFSVERPDGSNFTLKIRSTKLEDSAMYFCASRDLRETQYFGPGTRLTVL.

This chain links TRBV5-1 with TRBJ1-4, with D unresolved. Germline V gene data show CDR1 as SGHRS and CDR2 as YFSETQ. This CDR3 contains 16 residues. Trimming took off 3 bases at V and 0 bases at J, with 12 bases between the two ends. The CDR3 coding sequence is TGCGCCAGCAGCTGGGGAAGCGCGACAACTAATGAAAAACTGTTTTTT. Translated: CASSWGSATTNEKLFF.

V gene TRBV29-1 combines with J gene TRBJ2-1; 9 bases fit TRBD2. V was clipped by 5 bases and J by 4 bases; unmatched bases: 6. The CDR3 extends over 14 amino acids. Germline V gene data show CDR1 as SQVTM and CDR2 as ANQGSEA. The DNA for the CDR3 is TGCAGCGTTCGTCAGCTAGCGGGGTACAATGAGCAGTTCTTC. It is translated as CSVRQLAGYNEQFF.

The sample holds a few counts of this clone. CDR3 loop: CASSTEGRRFF. The CDR3 nucleotides read TGTGCCAGCAGCACGGAGGGGCGAAGGTTTTTT. V is TRBV7-9 and J is TRBJ1-4; weak D call: TRBD1 (5 bases). CDR3 length: 11 residues. Germline-derived CDR1 and CDR2 are SEHNR and FQNEAQ (reference sequence). Trimming removed 5 bases at V and 16 bases at J, with 14 bases between.

This clone was counted a single time. The CDR3 reads CASTHSLSPGELFF. CDR3 DNA: TGTGCCAGCACCCACTCTCTCTCTCCAGGGGAGCTGTTTTTT. The chain links TRBV28 to TRBJ2-2; D uncertain. Germline loops: CDR1 MDHEN, CDR2 SYDVKM. V was trimmed by 7 bases and J by 8 bases, leaving 17 bases between them. The CDR3 has 14 amino acids. The full variable domain, in which reference TRBV28 and TRBJ2-2 provide the parts outside the CDR3, is DVKVTQSSRYLVKRTGEKVFLECVQDMDHENMFWYRQDPGLGLRLIYFSYDVKMKEKGDIPEGYSVSREKKERFSLILESASTNQTSMYLCASTHSLSPGELFFGEGSRLTVL.

The V call is TRBV5-4, the J call TRBJ2-2, with 8 nucleotides matching TRBD2. The CDR3 totals 15 residues. Looked up from germline, CDR1 is SGHNT and CDR2 is YYREEE (reference sequence). V lost 2 bases to trimming and J lost 5 bases; unmatched junction nucleotides: 5. In nucleotides, the CDR3 is TGTGCCAGCAGCTTCCCGGGAGGGGGTACCGGGGAGCTGTTTTTT. Its translation is CASSFPGGGTGELFF.

Points on this clone: Other DNA sequences in this sample translate to the same CDR3. The chain has TRBV11-2 and TRBJ2-1; TRBD1 is a possible D gene (6 bases). Germline CDR1 is SGHAT and CDR2 is FQNNGV. Between the trimmed V and J ends, which lost 0 bases and 1 base, there was a span of 7 bases. The CDR3 is made up of 15 amino acids. The CDR3 DNA sequence: TGTGCCAGCAGCTTAGACAGGGGATCCTACAATGAGCAGTTCTTC. Its protein product is CASSLDRGSYNEQFF.

The chain links TRBV5-1 to TRBJ2-4; TRBD1 or TRBD2 may be the D gene (5 bases each). V lost 4 bases and J 9 bases, leaving 20 bases between the germline ends. Germline CDR1 SGHRS, CDR2 YFSETQ. The CDR3 extends over 15 amino acids. The CDR3 nucleotides read TGCGCCAGCAGCGATTTAAGCGAGGGGAATGGCATTCAGTACTTC. It yields the protein CASSDLSEGNGIQYF.

The chain links TRBV7-2 to TRBJ1-5, with 12 bases identical to TRBD1. CDR1 and CDR2 (germline): SGHTA, FQGNSA. The CDR3 runs 16 residues. The trim removed 5 bases at V and 3 bases at J, leaving 5 bases unmatched. In DNA, the CDR3 is TGTGCCAGCAGCCCGGGACAGGGGGCCGACAATCAGCCCCAGCATTTT. It translates to CASSPGQGADNQPQHF.

In this sample, this clone turned up a few times. The chain combines TRBV2 with TRBJ1-4; possibly TRBD1 for D (5 bases). This CDR3 has 13 amino acids. CDR1 is SNHLY, CDR2 FYNNEI, per germline. V lost 8 bases, J lost 3 bases, and 10 bases lay in between. Here the CDR3 reads CASLGQPNEKLFF. Here the CDR3 DNA reads TGTGCCAGCTTAGGACAACCTAATGAAAAACTGTTTTTT.

The chain joins TRBV18 to TRBJ2-5, with unresolved D. Trimming took 0 bases from V and 4 from J, leaving 12 bases between them. Germline loops: CDR1 KGHSH, CDR2 LQKENI. The CDR3 runs 15 residues. CDR3 sequence (DNA): TGTGCCAGCTCACCACCGGCTAGGGCATCAGAGACCCAGTACTTC. Translating gives CASSPPARASETQYF.